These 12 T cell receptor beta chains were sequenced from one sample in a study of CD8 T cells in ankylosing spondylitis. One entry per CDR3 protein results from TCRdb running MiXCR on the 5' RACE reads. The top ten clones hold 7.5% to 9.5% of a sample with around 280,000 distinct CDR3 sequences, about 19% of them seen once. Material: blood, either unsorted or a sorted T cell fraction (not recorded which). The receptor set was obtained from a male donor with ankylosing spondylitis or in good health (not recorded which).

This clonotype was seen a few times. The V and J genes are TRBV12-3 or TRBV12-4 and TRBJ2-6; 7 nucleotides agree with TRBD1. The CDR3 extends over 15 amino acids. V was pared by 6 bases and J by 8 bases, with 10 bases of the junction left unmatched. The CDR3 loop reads CASSPDRLGPNVLTF. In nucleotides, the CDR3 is TGTGCCAGCAGCCCGGACAGGCTGGGTCCCAACGTCCTGACTTTC.

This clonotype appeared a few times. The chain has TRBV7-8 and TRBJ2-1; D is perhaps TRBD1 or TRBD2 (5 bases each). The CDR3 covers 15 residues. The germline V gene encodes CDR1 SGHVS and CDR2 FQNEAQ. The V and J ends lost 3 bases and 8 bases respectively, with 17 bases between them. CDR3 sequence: CASSLMWGSRHEQFF. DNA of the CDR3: TGTGCCAGCAGCTTGATGTGGGGGTCTCGGCATGAGCAGTTCTTC.

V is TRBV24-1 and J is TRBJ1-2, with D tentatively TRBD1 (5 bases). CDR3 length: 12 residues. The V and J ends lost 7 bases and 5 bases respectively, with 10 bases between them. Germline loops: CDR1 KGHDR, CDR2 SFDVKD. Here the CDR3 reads CATSGTEYGYTF. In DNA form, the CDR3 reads TGTGCCACCAGCGGGACCGAATATGGCTACACCTTC.

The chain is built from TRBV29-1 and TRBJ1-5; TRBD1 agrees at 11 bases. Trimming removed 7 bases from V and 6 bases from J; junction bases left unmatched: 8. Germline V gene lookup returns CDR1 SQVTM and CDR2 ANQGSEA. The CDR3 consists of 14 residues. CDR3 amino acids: CSAWTGGPGQPQHF. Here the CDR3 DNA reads TGCAGCGCCTGGACAGGGGGCCCGGGTCAGCCCCAGCATTTT. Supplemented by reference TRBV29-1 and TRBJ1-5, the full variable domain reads SAVISQKPSRDICQRGTSLTIQCQVDSQVTMMFWYRQQPGQSLTLIATANQGSEATYESGFVIDKFPISRPNLTFSTLTVSNMSPEDSSIYLCSAWTGGPGQPQHFGDGTRLSIL.

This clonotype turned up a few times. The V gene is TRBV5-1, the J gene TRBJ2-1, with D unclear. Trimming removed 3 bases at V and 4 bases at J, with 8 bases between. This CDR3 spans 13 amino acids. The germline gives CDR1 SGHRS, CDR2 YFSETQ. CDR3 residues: CASSYDIYNEQFF. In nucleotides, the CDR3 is TGCGCCAGCAGCTATGACATATACAATGAGCAGTTCTTC.

The CDR3 coding sequence is TGCGCCAGCAGCTTGGTGGCAGGGCCCACTGAAGCTTTCTTT. Its translation: CASSLVAGPTEAFF. This chain joins TRBV5-1 and TRBJ1-1; TRBD1 might be the D (5 bases). Germline V gives CDR1 SGHRS, CDR2 YFSETQ. The CDR3 is 14 amino acids. V was clipped by 0 bases and J by 4 bases, with 10 bases between them.

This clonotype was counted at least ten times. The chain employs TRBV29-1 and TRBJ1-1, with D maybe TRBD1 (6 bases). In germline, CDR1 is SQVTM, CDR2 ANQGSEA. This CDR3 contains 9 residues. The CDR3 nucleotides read TGCATCACGGACAGTGAAGCTTTCTTT. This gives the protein CITDSEAFF.

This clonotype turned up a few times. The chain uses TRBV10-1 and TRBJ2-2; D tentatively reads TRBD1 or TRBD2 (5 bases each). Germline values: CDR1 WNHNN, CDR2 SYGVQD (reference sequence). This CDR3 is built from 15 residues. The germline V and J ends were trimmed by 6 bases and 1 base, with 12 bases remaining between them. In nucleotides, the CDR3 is TGCGCCAGCAGGTCCGGGACGATGAACACCGGGGAGCTGTTTTTT. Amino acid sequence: CASRSGTMNTGELFF.

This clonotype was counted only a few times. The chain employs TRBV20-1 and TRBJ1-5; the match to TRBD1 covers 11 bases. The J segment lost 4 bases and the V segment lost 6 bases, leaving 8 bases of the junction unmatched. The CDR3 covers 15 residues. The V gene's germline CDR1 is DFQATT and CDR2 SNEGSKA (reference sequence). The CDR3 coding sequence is TGCAGTGCGGAAGGACAGGGGGCTGGGAATCAGCCCCAGCATTTT. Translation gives CSAEGQGAGNQPQHF.

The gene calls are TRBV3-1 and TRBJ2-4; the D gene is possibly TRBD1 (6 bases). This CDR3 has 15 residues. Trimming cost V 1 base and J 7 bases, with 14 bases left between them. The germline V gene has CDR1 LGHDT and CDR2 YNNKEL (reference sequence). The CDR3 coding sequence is TGTGCCAGCAGCCAAGTGGGTACAGGGTGGAACATTCAGTACTTC. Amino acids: CASSQVGTGWNIQYF.

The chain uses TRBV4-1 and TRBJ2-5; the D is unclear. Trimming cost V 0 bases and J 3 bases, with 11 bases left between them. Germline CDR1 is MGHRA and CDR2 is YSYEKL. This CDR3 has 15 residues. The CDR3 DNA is TGCGCCAGCAGCCAAGATATCTATTTCGAAGAGACCCAGTACTTC. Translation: CASSQDIYFEETQYF.

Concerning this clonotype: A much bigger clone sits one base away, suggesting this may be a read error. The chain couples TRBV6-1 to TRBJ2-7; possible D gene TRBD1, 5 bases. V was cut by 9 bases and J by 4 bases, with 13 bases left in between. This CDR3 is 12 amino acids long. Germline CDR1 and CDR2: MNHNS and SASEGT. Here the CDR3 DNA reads TGTGCCAGTGGATTCAGGGAATACGAGCAGTACGTC. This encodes CASGFREYEQYV.